The 19 T cell receptor beta chains listed next were all sequenced from one sample in a study of blood T cell repertoires in COVID-19. Using immunoSEQ multiplex PCR, the repertoire was profiled, and TCRdb retains in-frame clones only, with some absent. The sample holds 200,000 to 250,000 clones, 65% to 85% seen once. Sequencing used PBMCs or T cells enriched from blood (not recorded which). All receptors derive from a woman aged 35 to 49 who had recovered from COVID-19.

The genes are TRBV27 and TRBJ2-3; a weak D match, TRBD1 (5 bases). CDR1 MNHEY and CDR2 SMNVEV come from the germline V gene (reference sequence). Trimming left V 3 bases short and J 2 bases short, with 9 bases between. There are 14 residues in the CDR3. The CDR3 DNA follows: TGTGCCAGCAGTTTCGGACAAAACACAGATACGCAGTATTTT. The encoded protein is CASSFGQNTDTQYF.

This clone showed up just once. The rearrangement links TRBV18 to TRBJ2-5; maybe TRBD2 (5 bases). Looked up from germline, CDR1 is KGHSH and CDR2 is LQKENI. Trimming took off 0 bases at V and 1 base at J, with 9 bases between the two ends. This CDR3 contains 15 residues. In DNA form, the CDR3 reads TGTGCCAGCTCACCACCCCAGACTATCCAAGAGACCCAGTACTTC. Translating gives CASSPPQTIQETQYF. Drawing the rest from reference TRBV18 and TRBJ2-5, the complete variable domain is NAGVMQNPRHLVRRRGQEARLRCSPMKGHSHVYWYRQLPEEGLKFMVYLQKENIIDESGMPKERFSAEFPKEGPSILRIQQVVRGDSAAYFCASSPPQTIQETQYFGPGTRLLVL.

V is TRBV5-1 and J is TRBJ2-3; TRBD2 matches at 11 bases. In germline, CDR1 is SGHRS, CDR2 YFSETQ. V was clipped by 5 bases and J by 2 bases; unmatched bases: 7. This CDR3 spans 16 amino acids. CDR3 coding DNA: TGCGCCAGCAGATCACTAGCGGGAGCGTTCACAGATACGCAGTATTTT. Protein sequence: CASRSLAGAFTDTQYF. The whole variable domain, filled in from reference TRBV5-1 and TRBJ2-3, reads KAGVTQTPRYLIKTRGQQVTLSCSPISGHRSVSWYQQTPGQGLQFLFEYFSETQRNKGNFPGRFSGRQFSNSRSEMNVSTLELGDSALYLCASRSLAGAFTDTQYFGPGTRLTVL.

The V call is TRBV5-4, the J call TRBJ1-2; D not resolved. CDR1 is SGHNT and CDR2 is YYREEE in the germline V gene (reference sequence). CDR3 length: 13 residues. Trimming took 2 bases from V and 4 from J, leaving 9 bases between them. CDR3 nucleotides: TGTGCCAGCAGCTTCTTGCCGGGCTATGGCTACACCTTC. It yields the protein CASSFLPGYGYTF.

The chain joins TRBV19 to TRBJ1-4, with D hard to call. The V end lost 5 bases, the J end lost 3 bases, and 13 bases lay between the germline ends. CDR3 length: 15 amino acids. From germline, CDR1 is LNHDA and CDR2 SQIVND (reference sequence). CDR3: CASSALTSANEKLFF. As DNA, the CDR3 is TGTGCCAGTAGTGCGCTGACAAGTGCTAATGAAAAACTGTTTTTT.

The V call is TRBV5-1, the J call TRBJ1-6, with 8 bases that match TRBD1. This CDR3 is built from 15 residues. V lost 4 bases to trimming and J lost 7 bases; unmatched junction nucleotides: 7. Per the germline V gene, CDR1 is SGHRS and CDR2 is YFSETQ. The DNA of the CDR3 is TGCGCCAGCAGCACGGGGACAGGCTTGAATTCACCCCTCCACTTT. Protein product: CASSTGTGLNSPLHF.

V and J are TRBV19 and TRBJ1-4; a possible D gene is TRBD1 (6 bases). Germline values: CDR1 LNHDA, CDR2 SQIVND (reference sequence). The CDR3 is made up of 15 amino acids. The germline V and J ends were trimmed by 2 bases and 8 bases, with 15 bases remaining between them. CDR3 nucleotide sequence: TGTGCCAGTAGTATAAGCCAGGGGCTCAGCGAAAAACTGTTTTTT. Protein product: CASSISQGLSEKLFF.

The chain recombines TRBV6-5 with TRBJ1-1; TRBD1 agrees at 7 bases. This CDR3 contains 12 residues. V dropped 6 bases and J dropped 11; count of bases not matched to a gene: 9. Germline loops: CDR1 MNHEY, CDR2 SVGAGI. The CDR3 DNA sequence: TGTGCCAGCAGCAGAAGAGGGGGCGACGCTTTCTTT. Its protein is CASSRRGGDAFF.

The V and J genes are TRBV5-6 and TRBJ1-3; D remains ambiguous. There are 17 residues in the CDR3. Germline loops: CDR1 SGHDT, CDR2 YYEEEE. V shed 5 bases and J shed 0 bases, with 18 bases lying between them. The CDR3 region is CASSEIGRLDSGNTIYF. The CDR3, as DNA: TGTGCCAGCAGTGAAATAGGCCGACTCGACTCTGGAAACACCATATATTTT.

In its sample, this clone was seen a few times. This sequence joins TRBV5-1 and TRBJ2-7, with TRBD2 as a possible D gene (5 bases). The CDR3 totals 14 residues. The germline gives CDR1 SGHRS, CDR2 YFSETQ. Trimming took 5 bases from V and 0 from J, leaving 12 bases between them. DNA for the CDR3: TGCGCCAGCAGTGTCGAGGGTTTCTCCTACGAGCAGTACTTC. Translated, it gives CASSVEGFSYEQYF.

This sequence joins TRBV27 and TRBJ2-2; TRBD2 matches at 8 bases. Germline trimming cut 6 bases from V and 0 bases from J; bases unmatched to any gene: 3. This CDR3 spans 15 amino acids. Germline-derived CDR1 and CDR2 are MNHEY and SMNVEV (reference sequence). CDR3 loop: CASRSSGANTGELFF. The CDR3 nucleotides are TGTGCCAGCAGGAGTAGCGGGGCGAACACCGGGGAGCTGTTTTTT.

The chain combines TRBV29-1 with TRBJ2-2; maybe TRBD1 (6 bases). This CDR3 is 14 amino acids long. The germline V and J ends were trimmed by 4 bases and 2 bases, with 11 bases remaining between them. Germline loops: CDR1 SQVTM, CDR2 ANQGSEA. In DNA form, the CDR3 reads TGCAGCGTTGCGTCACAGGGAAACACCGGGGAGCTGTTTTTT. It is translated as CSVASQGNTGELFF.

This chain links TRBV5-8 with TRBJ2-5; maybe TRBD2 (7 bases). The length of the CDR3 is 18 residues. Deletions cut 4 bases from V and 5 bases from J, with 27 bases between. Germline CDR1 is SGHTS and CDR2 is YDEGEE. CDR3 sequence: CASSRARGAQAGVETQYF. The DNA of the CDR3 is TGTGCCAGCAGCCGGGCCCGGGGGGCCCAAGCTGGCGTGGAGACCCAGTACTTC.

V gene TRBV7-9 combines with J gene TRBJ1-5, with TRBD1 matching 7 bases. The J segment lost 5 bases and the V segment lost 5 bases, leaving 6 bases of the junction unmatched. Germline loops: CDR1 SEHNR, CDR2 FQNEAQ (reference sequence). CDR3 length: 14 residues. The CDR3 spells CASSPRDSDQPQHF. In nucleotides, the CDR3 is TGTGCCAGCAGCCCCCGGGACAGCGATCAGCCCCAGCATTTT.

This chain uses TRBV24-1 with TRBJ2-2, with D tentatively TRBD1 (6 bases). Per the germline V gene, CDR1 is KGHDR and CDR2 is SFDVKD. This CDR3 has 15 residues. With 2 bases removed from V and 5 bases from J, the gap between germline ends came to 11 bases. CDR3 residues: CATSDSRGETGELFF. CDR3 DNA: TGTGCCACCAGTGATTCCAGGGGCGAGACCGGGGAGCTGTTTTTT.

CDR3 sequence (DNA): TGCGCCAGCAGCTACGGGTCGAACACTGAAGCTTTCTTT. Translating it yields CASSYGSNTEAFF. The J gene is TRBJ1-1, the V gene TRBV5-1; no clear D. V was cut by 3 bases and J by 1 base, with 7 bases left in between. Germline CDR1 SGHRS, CDR2 YFSETQ. The CDR3 loop spans 13 amino acids.

This chain uses TRBV4-1 with TRBJ2-1; D is possibly TRBD2 (6 bases). CDR1 and CDR2 from the germline V gene are MGHRA and YSYEKL. CDR3 length equals 13 residues. V was pared by 0 bases and J by 8 bases, with 8 bases between. The CDR3 DNA reads as TGCGCCAGCAGCCAAGAGGGAGGTGATGAGCAGTTCTTC. Amino acids: CASSQEGGDEQFF.

This clone came up a few times. This sequence joins TRBV30 and TRBJ2-1; 8 bases align to TRBD2. Germline V gene data show CDR1 as GTSNPN and CDR2 as SVGIG (reference sequence). V lost 3 bases and J lost 9; bases outside the gene matches: 10. The CDR3 sequence is 14 residues long. CDR3 DNA sequence: TGTGCCTGGAGGCTAGCGGGTGGGGGCCGTGAGCAGTTCTTC. Translating it yields CAWRLAGGGREQFF.

V and J are TRBV11-2 and TRBJ2-5; D is ambiguous. The V end lost 0 bases, the J end lost 2 bases, and 16 bases lay between the germline ends. This CDR3 is 17 amino acids long. CDR1 and CDR2 (germline): SGHAT, FQNNGV. The CDR3: CASSLDIVQAWQETQYF. The CDR3 nucleotides are TGTGCCAGCAGCTTAGATATCGTCCAGGCCTGGCAAGAGACCCAGTACTTC.